This entry describes one T cell receptor (beta chain). Antigen specificity is unknown. The CDR3 sequence is 13 residues long. CDR1 is ENHRY, CDR2 SYGVKD, per germline. Trimming stripped 3 bases from V and 4 bases from J, with 10 bases between. Study outcomes and limitations: The TCR gene usage of tumor memory CD4+ T cells clustered together with blood and lymph node memory CD4+ cells and with lymph node naive CD4+ cells. Tumor-infiltrating Treg TCR alpha and beta sequences overlapped most with tumor naive CD4+ T cells, then blood naive.

Memory CD4+ cells were defined as CD4+CD45RO+CD25-. Constant-region reverse primers amplified full-length variable regions, followed by semi-nested Nested Universal Primer A PCR. MiXCR was run by TCRdb on the 5' RACE reads, yielding one entry per CDR3 protein. Among over 9,000 distinct CDR3 sequences listed, 60% were seen once. The TCR was taken from a female donor with breast cancer. The genes are TRBV10-3 and TRBJ2-7, with no clear D. What was sequenced was tumor-infiltrating memory CD4+ T cells sorted from the breast tumor. Subset denoted: memory CD4+ T cells, CD4+CD45RO+CD25-. The CDR3 sequence is CAISEVLNYEQYF. CDR3 nucleotide sequence: TGTGCCATCAGTGAAGTGCTAAATTACGAGCAGTACTTC.